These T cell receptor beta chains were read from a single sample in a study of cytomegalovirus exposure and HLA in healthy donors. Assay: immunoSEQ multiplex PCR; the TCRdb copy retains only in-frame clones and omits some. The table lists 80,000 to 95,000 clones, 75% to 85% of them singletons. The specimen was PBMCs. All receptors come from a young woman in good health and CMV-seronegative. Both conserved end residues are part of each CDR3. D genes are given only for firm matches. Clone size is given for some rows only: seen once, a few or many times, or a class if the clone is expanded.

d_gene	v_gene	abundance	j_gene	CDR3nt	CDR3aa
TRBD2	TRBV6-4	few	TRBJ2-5	TGTGCCAGCAGTGACGTAGCGGGAGTGCAAGAGACCCAGTACTTC	CASSDVAGVQETQYF
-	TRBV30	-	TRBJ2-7	TGTGCCTGGAGTGTACTGAGGTCCTACGAGCAGTACTTC	CAWSVLRSYEQYF
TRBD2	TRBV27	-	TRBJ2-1	TGTGCCAGCAGTTTAAATAGGGCATTGGGGTTAGCGGGAGCGACCTACAATGAGCAGTTCTTC	CASSLNRALGLAGATYNEQFF
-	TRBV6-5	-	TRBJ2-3	TGTGCCAGCAGGGAGAGGGATACGCAGTATTTT	CASRERDTQYF
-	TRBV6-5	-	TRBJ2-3	TGTGCCAGCAGTTACTTCGTCCCCTCTAGCACAGATACGCAGTATTTT	CASSYFVPSSTDTQYF
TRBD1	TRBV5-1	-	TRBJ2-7	TGCGCCAGCAGCTTGGCCGGGGGACAGGGGTCCTACGAGCAGTACTTC	CASSLAGGQGSYEQYF
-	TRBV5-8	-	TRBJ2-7	TGTGCCAGCAGCTTGTGGGACTCCGACTACGAGCAGTACTTC	CASSLWDSDYEQYF
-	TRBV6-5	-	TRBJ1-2	TGTGCCAGCAGTCTAGGCGTAGGGGTGGGTGGCTACACCTTC	CASSLGVGVGGYTF
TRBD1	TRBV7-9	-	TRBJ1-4	TGTGCCAGCAGTGCGGGACAGGGGGCCCTATCAACTAATGAAAAACTGTTTTTT	CASSAGQGALSTNEKLFF
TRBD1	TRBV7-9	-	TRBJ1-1	TGTGCCAGCAGCTTAGAGGGACAGGGGACTGAAGCTTTCTTT	CASSLEGQGTEAFF
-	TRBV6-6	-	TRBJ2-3	TGTGCCAGCAGTTACGACAGAGAGGACACGCAGTATTTT	CASSYDREDTQYF
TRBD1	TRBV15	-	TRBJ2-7	TGTGCCACCAGCAGAGATGGGGGACAGGGCTACGAGCAGTACTTC	CATSRDGGQGYEQYF
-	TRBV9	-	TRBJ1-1	TGTGCCAGCAGCGTAGGCCTAGGGGGCACTGAAGCTTTCTTT	CASSVGLGGTEAFF
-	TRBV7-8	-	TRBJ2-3	TGTGCCAGCAGCTTTATTCCCAGACGGGGAAGCACAGATACGCAGTATTTT	CASSFIPRRGSTDTQYF
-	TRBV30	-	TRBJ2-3	TGTGCCTGGAGGCCCCCTCCCGGGGATACGCAGTATTTT	CAWRPPPGDTQYF
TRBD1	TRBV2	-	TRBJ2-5	TGTGCCAGCACGTCACAGGGGGGAGAGACCCAGTACTTC	CASTSQGGETQYF
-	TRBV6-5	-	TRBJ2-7	TGTGCCAGCAGTTACCCTTTCTACGAGCAGTACTTC	CASSYPFYEQYF
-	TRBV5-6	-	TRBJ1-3	TGTGCCAGCAGCCCCACAGGGCTCTCTGGAAACACCATATATTTT	CASSPTGLSGNTIYF
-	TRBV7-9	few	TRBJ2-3	TGTGCCAGCAGCTTAGGGGCCCGAGATACGCAGTATTTT	CASSLGARDTQYF
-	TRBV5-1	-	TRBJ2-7	TGCGCCAGCAGCTTACCGGGACAACCAAGGAAGGGATACGAGCAGTACTTC	CASSLPGQPRKGYEQYF
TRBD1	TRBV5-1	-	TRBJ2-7	TGCGCCAGCAGCCCGTCGGGACAGGACGTCCACGAGCAGTACTTC	CASSPSGQDVHEQYF
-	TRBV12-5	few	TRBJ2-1	TGTGCTAGTGGTTTGGTACCCAGCAATGAGCAGTTCTTC	CASGLVPSNEQFF
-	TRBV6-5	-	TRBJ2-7	TGTGCCAGCAGTTTACTAAGCGGACAGCGTACCTACGAGCAGTACTTC	CASSLLSGQRTYEQYF
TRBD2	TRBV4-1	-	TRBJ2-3	TGCGCCAGCAGCCAAGTCAGCCTAGCGGTGGGAGATACGCAGTATTTT	CASSQVSLAVGDTQYF
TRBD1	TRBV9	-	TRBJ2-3	TGTGCCAGCAGCGTCCCAGGGGGCGCAGGATCAGATACGCAGTATTTT	CASSVPGGAGSDTQYF
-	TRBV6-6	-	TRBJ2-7	TGTGCCAGCAGCCATCCCCCATCAGGAACCTACGAGCAGTACTTC	CASSHPPSGTYEQYF
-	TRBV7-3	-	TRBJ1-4	TGTGCCAGCAGCTTATCCGCGGCCCTCGGAGAAAAACTGTTTTTT	CASSLSAALGEKLFF
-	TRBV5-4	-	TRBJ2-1	TGTGCCAGCAGCTTACCGACCCCGGGGGAGCAGTTCTTC	CASSLPTPGEQFF
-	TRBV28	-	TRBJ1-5	TGTGCCAGCAGTCTTCCGGGACTGCAGATTTATCAGCCCCAGCATTTT	CASSLPGLQIYQPQHF
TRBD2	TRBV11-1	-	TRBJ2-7	TGTGCCAGCAGCTTGAGCGGGGTCTACGAGCAGTACTTC	CASSLSGVYEQYF
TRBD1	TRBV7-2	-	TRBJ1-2	TGTGCCAGCAGCCGGACAGGGCGAAACTATGGCTACACCTTC	CASSRTGRNYGYTF
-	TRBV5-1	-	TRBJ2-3	TGCGCCAGCAGCTCCACTCGAGCGGGCACAGATACGCAGTATTTT	CASSSTRAGTDTQYF
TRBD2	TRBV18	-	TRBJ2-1	TGTGCCAGCTCACCGGGACTAGCGGGCCTAAATGAGCAGTTCTTC	CASSPGLAGLNEQFF
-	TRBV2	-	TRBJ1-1	TGTGCCAGCCGCAGGGAGGGGAGTGAAACTGAAGCTTTCTTT	CASRREGSETEAFF
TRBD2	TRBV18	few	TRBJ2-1	TGTGCCAGCTCACCTATGACTAGCGGGACCCCTGGGAATGAGCAGTTCTTC	CASSPMTSGTPGNEQFF
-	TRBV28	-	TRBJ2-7	TGTGCCAGCAGTGGCAGCCGATCCAGCGTTGCCTACGAGCAGTACTTC	CASSGSRSSVAYEQYF
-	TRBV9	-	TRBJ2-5	TGTGCCAGCAGCGCGACACAGGGAATGTACCAAGAGACCCAGTACTTC	CASSATQGMYQETQYF
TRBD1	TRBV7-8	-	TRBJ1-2	TGTGCCAGCAGCGACAGGGGGTACTATGGCTACACCTTC	CASSDRGYYGYTF
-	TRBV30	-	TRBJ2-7	TGTGCCTGGAGGCCTGGGCCAGGGTACGAGCAGTACTTC	CAWRPGPGYEQYF
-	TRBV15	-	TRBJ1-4	TGTGCCACCAGCAGCGGGGTGATTAATGAAAAACTGTTTTTT	CATSSGVINEKLFF
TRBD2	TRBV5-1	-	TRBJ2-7	TGCGCCAGCAGCTTTAGCGGGAAGTTTGGGTACGAGCAGTACTTC	CASSFSGKFGYEQYF
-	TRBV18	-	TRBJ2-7	TGTGCCAGCTCACCGGACAGTATCTCCTACGAGCAGTACTTC	CASSPDSISYEQYF
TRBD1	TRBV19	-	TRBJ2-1	TGTGCCAGTAGCCCGGGACAGGGCTACAATGAGCAGTTCTTC	CASSPGQGYNEQFF
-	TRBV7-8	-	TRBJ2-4	TGTGCCAGCAGCCCACGCCGAGAGGGCTTAGCCAAAAACATTCAGTACTTC	CASSPRREGLAKNIQYF
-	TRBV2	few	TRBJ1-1	TGTGCCAGCAGTGAACAGAAGAACACTGAAGCTTTCTTT	CASSEQKNTEAFF
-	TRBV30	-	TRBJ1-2	TGTGCCTACACGACTCTCCCATCAGGGGGCTACACCTTC	CAYTTLPSGGYTF
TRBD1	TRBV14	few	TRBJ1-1	TGTGCCAGCAGCCTAAGGACAGGGGCCGGGAAGGATGAAGCTTTCTTT	CASSLRTGAGKDEAFF
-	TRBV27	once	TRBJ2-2	TGTGCCAGCAGTTTATCGGTGGCCTCGAACACCGGGGAGCTGTTTTTT	CASSLSVASNTGELFF
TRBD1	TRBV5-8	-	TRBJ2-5	TGTGCCAGCAGGACCTCCGGGACAGTGTACCAAGAGGCCCAGTACTTC	CASRTSGTVYQEAQYF
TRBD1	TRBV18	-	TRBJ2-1	TGTGCCAGCTCACCCCGGGGGACAGGAACCGACAATGAGCAGTTCTTC	CASSPRGTGTDNEQFF